The entry below gives a single T cell receptor beta chain sequence along with its context. This specimen comes from a study of blood T cell repertoires in COVID-19. Across the study: Researchers got acute and convalescent COVID-19 samples from the United States, Italy and Spain. PBMCs, B-cell-depleted T cells, or T cells were the source of the cDNA or gDNA that made up the material.

Original methodology: How many nucleated cells were present was estimated from reference gene primer amplification. The assay was immunoSEQ multiplex PCR, and TCRdb's table has in-frame clones only and misses some. The V and J calls and the clone size are those of that table, but D and trimming were determined from the DNA. The table lists more than 250,000 clones, more than 75% of them singletons. The CDR3 has 13 amino acids. V was clipped by 6 bases and J by 8 bases, with 11 bases between them. V gene TRBV12-3 or TRBV12-4 combines with J gene TRBJ1-6, with no clear D. The TCR was taken from a man in his fifties with active or convalescent COVID-19. Sequenced material: peripheral blood. The CDR3 sequence is CASSQLEDSPLHF. The CDR3 DNA follows: TGTGCCAGCAGCCAACTCGAGGATTCACCCCTCCACTTT.